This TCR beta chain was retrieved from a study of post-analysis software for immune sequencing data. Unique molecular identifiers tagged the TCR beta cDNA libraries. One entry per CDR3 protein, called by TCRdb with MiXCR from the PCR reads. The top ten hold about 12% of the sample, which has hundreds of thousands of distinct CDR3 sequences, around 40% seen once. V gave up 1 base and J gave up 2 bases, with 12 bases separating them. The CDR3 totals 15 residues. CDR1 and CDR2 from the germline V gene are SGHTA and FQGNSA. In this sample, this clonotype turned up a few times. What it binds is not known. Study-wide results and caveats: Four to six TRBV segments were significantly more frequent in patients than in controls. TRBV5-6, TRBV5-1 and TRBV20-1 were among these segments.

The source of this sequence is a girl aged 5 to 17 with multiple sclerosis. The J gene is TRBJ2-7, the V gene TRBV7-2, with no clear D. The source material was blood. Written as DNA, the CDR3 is TGTGCCAGCAGCTTAGTCCCGGGTGGAACCTACGAGCAGTACTTC. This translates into CASSLVPGGTYEQYF.